The T cell receptor beta chain under discussion was sequenced for a study of T cell responses to AZD1222 COVID-19 vaccine (dated by TCRdb to the early 2020s). A note on the overall study: TCR sequencing covered more than 230 trial participants: 200 to 210 given two doses of AZD1222 and 26 given two doses of MenACWY control vaccine. Enrollment into the trials was organized by age into subgroups of 18-55, 56-69 and 70-plus years, and those subgroups contained 148, 28 and 57 TCR-sequenced participants, respectively.

Deletion took 0 bases off V and 4 bases off J, with a span of 9 bases between the germline ends. Reading the germline V gene gives CDR1 MNHEY and CDR2 SVGEGT. The CDR3, cysteine through phenylalanine, is 14 amino acids long. Solely the CDR3 DNA is kept, with 42 bases framed from the first base. General findings and caveats noted by the study authors: The 56-69-year group was small, and its depth increase did not reach significance, likely because of low power. Conclusions about previously exposed vaccinees were limited because only 5 or 6 AZD1222 recipients were SARS-CoV-2 seropositive at baseline. After two AZD1222 doses, both the breadth and the depth of spike-specific TCRs were significantly higher than at day 0 and than in MenACWY recipients. Participants were mostly white British and included more females than males, and it was suggested by the authors that clonal diversity may have been underestimated. CD4 TCRs associated with the vaccine covered the entire spike protein, and the dominant responses were in regions 160-218 and 743-854. Because no day 14 peak-response samples were available, the repertoires could be characterized only after the peak T cell response. Nearly half of unique spike-specific TCRs reportedly recognized epitopes outside regions mutated in the B.1.351 and B.1.1.7 variants.

The CDR3 regions of human TCRbeta chains were analyzed by immunosequencing. The authors' analysis ran thus. TCRs in the repertoires were compared against a reference library of SARS-CoV-2-specific TCRs that had been generated with the MIRA antigen-specificity platform. Breadth was defined as the fraction of unique TCRs that were SARS-CoV-2-associated, and depth was defined as the fraction of total T cells that were SARS-CoV-2-associated. Using the MIRA data, each spike-specific TCR was assigned both to the spike region to which the TCR was reactive and to a CD4 or CD8 class. Log10-transformed breadth and depth values were compared by one-way ANOVA with Sidak's multiple comparisons tests. TCRdb holds this immuneACCESS table with in-frame rearrangements only. Some clones are missing; in checked studies, unresolved V genes explain under half, and the rest has no known cause. V, J and clone size were drawn from that table, and D and trimming were deduced from the DNA. This sample gives some 120,000 clones in total; 70% to 90% of them show up just once. Around a tenth of the sample lies in the top ten.

With regard to this clone: This clone's antigen is unknown. No base quality information exists; no much larger clone differs at one position.

The label giving this sample's time point can be read as: about 28 days (+/-7) after the second vaccine dose. AZD1222 recipients with second doses at about 4 weeks or about 12 weeks were pooled, because spike-specific TCR depth and breadth did not differ between schedules. Samples from vaccinated people were obtained from the UK trials COV001 and COV002, which included a single-blind randomized controlled phase 2/3 trial of AZD1222 (ChAdOx1 nCoV-19) in healthy adults. For TCRbeta chain sequencing, PBMC samples were collected from trial participants at day 0 and at day 28 after the second dose. This sample comprised peripheral blood, obtained 28 days after the second AZD1222 dose. The rearranged chain carries TRBV6-2 or TRBV6-3 and TRBJ1-1, with the D segment identity uncertain. This TCR came from an adult who received the AZD1222 COVID-19 vaccine. The nucleotide sequence is TGTGCCAGCAGTTACTCGATCCAGACCACTGAAGCTTTCTTT. Its translation reads: CASSYSIQTTEAFF.